The T cell receptor beta chain described here comes from a study of regulatory T cells in long-lasting Graves disease. Overall study context: Newly diagnosed Graves' patients had under 3 months of antithyroid drugs.

This clonotype came up a few times. Its target is unknown. Study results and caveats: Shared public clonotypes totalled 2,500 to 3,500 in persistent patients, compared with over 800 in new patients. A limited number of samples was an acknowledged limitation.

Time point of the sample: newly diagnosed GD, antithyroid drugs for less than 3 months. PBMCs were the source of the RNA used for TCR sequencing. Through Arm-PCR of CDR3 regions and iRepertoire HTBI primers, TCR beta libraries were built. TCRdb analysed the multiplex PCR reads with MiXCR anew, one entry per CDR3 protein. The sample yields 400,000 to 550,000 distinct CDR3 sequences, about 17% seen once. The data were also submitted as part of a second study, on T cells in Graves' hyperthyroidism and ophthalmopathy.

The sample was peripheral blood mononuclear cells (PBMCs), taken at new diagnosis, from a patient treated with antithyroid drugs. This receptor was taken from a woman in her thirties with Graves disease.

The CDR3: CASSVVGRLVGNTIYF. Here the CDR3 DNA reads TGCGCCAGCAGTGTCGTGGGCAGGCTGGTCGGAAACACCATATATTTT. The chain has TRBV4-1 and TRBJ1-3; D remains ambiguous. Germline values: CDR1 MGHRA, CDR2 YSYEKL. V lost 6 bases, J lost 4 bases, and 19 bases lay in between. The CDR3 is 16 amino acids.